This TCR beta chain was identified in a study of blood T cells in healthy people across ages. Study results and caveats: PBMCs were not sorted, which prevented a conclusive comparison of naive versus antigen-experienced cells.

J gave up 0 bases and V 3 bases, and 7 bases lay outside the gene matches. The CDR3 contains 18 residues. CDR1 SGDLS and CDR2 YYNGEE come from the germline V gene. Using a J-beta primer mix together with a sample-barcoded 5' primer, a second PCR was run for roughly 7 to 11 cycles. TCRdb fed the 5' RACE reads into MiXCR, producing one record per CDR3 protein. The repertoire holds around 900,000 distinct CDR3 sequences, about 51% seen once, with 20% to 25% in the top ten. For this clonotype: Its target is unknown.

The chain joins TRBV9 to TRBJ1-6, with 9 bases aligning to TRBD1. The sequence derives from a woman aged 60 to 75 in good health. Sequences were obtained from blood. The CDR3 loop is CASSATTGGNSYNSPLHF. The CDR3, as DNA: TGTGCCAGCAGCGCGACGACAGGGGGAAACTCCTATAATTCACCCCTCCACTTT.